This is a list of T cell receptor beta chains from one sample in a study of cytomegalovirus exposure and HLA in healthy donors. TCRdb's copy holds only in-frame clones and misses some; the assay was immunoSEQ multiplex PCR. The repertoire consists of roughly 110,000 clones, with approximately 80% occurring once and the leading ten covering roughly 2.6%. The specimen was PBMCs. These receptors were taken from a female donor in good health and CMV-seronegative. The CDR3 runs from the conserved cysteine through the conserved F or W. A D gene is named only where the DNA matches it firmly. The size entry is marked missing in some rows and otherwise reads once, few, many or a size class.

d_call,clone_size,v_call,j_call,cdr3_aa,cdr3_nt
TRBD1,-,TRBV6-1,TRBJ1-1,CASSEETGAEAFF,TGTGCCAGCAGTGAGGAGACAGGGGCTGAAGCTTTCTTT
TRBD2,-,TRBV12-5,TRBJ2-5,CASGLGRASGGGETQYF,TGTGCTAGTGGTTTGGGTCGGGCTAGCGGGGGAGGTGAGACCCAGTACTTC
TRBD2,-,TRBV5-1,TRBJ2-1,CASSPGSGGGSSYNEQFF,TGCGCCAGCAGCCCTGGATCCGGGGGGGGGAGCTCCTACAATGAGCAGTTCTTC
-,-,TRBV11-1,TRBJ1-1,CASSLRGQNTEAFF,TGTGCCAGCAGCTTGCGGGGGCAGAACACTGAAGCTTTCTTT
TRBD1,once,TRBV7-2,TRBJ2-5,CASSTQTGPQETQYF,TGTGCCAGCAGCACCCAGACAGGGCCCCAAGAGACCCAGTACTTC
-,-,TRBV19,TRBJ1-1,CASSIQAGTEAFF,TGTGCCAGTAGTATTCAGGCAGGGACTGAAGCTTTCTTT
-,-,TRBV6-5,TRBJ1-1,CASIPTDDLTEAFF,TGTGCCAGCATTCCTACCGATGATCTCACTGAAGCTTTCTTT
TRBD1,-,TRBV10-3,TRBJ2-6,CAISVGDRGAGANVLTF,TGTGCCATCAGTGTGGGGGACAGGGGTGCTGGGGCCAACGTCCTGACTTTC
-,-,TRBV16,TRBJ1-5,CASSRDGGYQPQHF,TGTGCCAGCAGCCGAGACGGAGGGTATCAGCCCCAGCATTTT
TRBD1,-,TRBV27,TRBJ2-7,CASSSHRDRGAYEQYF,TGTGCCAGCAGTTCCCACCGGGACAGGGGAGCCTACGAGCAGTACTTC
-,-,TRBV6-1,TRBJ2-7,CASSEERGRLYEQYF,TGTGCCAGCAGTGAAGAGAGAGGAAGACTGTACGAGCAGTACTTC
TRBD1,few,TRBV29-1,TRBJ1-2,CSHWTGGGYTF,TGCAGCCACTGGACAGGGGGAGGCTACACCTTC
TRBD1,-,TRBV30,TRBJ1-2,CAWGQGNLGYTF,TGTGCCTGGGGACAGGGAAACTTGGGCTACACCTTC
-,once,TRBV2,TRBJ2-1,CASSAGLRNEQFF,TGTGCCAGCAGTGCGGGACTCCGCAATGAGCAGTTCTTC
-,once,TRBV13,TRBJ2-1,CASLLRSYNEQFF,TGTGCCAGCCTCCTTCGGTCCTACAATGAGCAGTTCTTC
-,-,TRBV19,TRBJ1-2,CASSITGISNYGYTF,TGTGCCAGTAGTATAACAGGGATCTCTAACTATGGCTACACCTTC
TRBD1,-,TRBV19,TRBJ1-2,CASSIPGQAFYGYTF,TGTGCCAGTAGTATACCGGGACAGGCTTTCTATGGCTACACCTTC
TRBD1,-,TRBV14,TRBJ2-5,CASSPIQGASRETQYF,TGTGCCAGCAGCCCAATCCAGGGGGCATCCAGGGAGACCCAGTACTTC
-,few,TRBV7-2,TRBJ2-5,CASSPGGPQETQYF,TGTGCCAGCAGCCCCGGCGGGCCCCAAGAGACCCAGTACTTC
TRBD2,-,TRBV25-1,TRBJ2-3,CAISPGLASDTQYF,TGTGCCATATCGCCGGGACTAGCATCAGATACGCAGTATTTT
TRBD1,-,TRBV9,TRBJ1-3,CASSARQGAVGNTIYF,TGTGCCAGCAGCGCAAGACAGGGGGCGGTTGGAAACACCATATATTTT
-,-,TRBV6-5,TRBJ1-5,CASSIYRDKPQHF,TGTGCCAGCAGTATATACAGGGACAAGCCCCAGCATTTT
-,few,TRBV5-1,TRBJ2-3,CASSSGGVADTDTQYF,TGCGCCAGCAGCTCCGGCGGGGTGGCAGACACAGATACGCAGTATTTT
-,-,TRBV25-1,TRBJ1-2,CASSDTANYGYTF,TGTGCCAGCAGTGATACAGCTAACTATGGCTACACCTTC
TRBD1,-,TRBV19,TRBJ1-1,CAAGGQGDEAFF,TGTGCCGCCGGGGGACAGGGCGATGAAGCTTTCTTT
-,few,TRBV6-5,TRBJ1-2,CASSGLGGNTGYTF,TGTGCCAGCAGCGGACTGGGTGGGAATACGGGCTACACCTTC
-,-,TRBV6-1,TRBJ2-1,CASSSQDLYNEQFF,TGTGCCAGCAGTTCCCAGGACTTGTACAATGAGCAGTTCTTC
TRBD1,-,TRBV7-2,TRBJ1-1,CASSLFHYGQGGTEAFF,TGTGCCAGCAGCTTATTCCATTATGGACAGGGCGGGACTGAAGCTTTCTTT
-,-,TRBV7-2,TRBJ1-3,CASSPPPGGGNTIYF,TGTGCCAGCAGCCCGCCCCCGGGTGGAGGAAACACCATATATTTT
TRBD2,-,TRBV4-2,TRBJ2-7,CASSQPSSGGAAYEQYF,TGTGCCAGCAGCCAACCCTCTAGCGGGGGGGCCGCCTACGAGCAGTACTTC
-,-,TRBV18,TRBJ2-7,CASSSTYEQYF,TGTGCCAGCTCATCTACCTACGAGCAGTACTTC
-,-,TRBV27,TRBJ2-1,CASSSLSSYNEQFF,TGTGCCAGCAGTTCCCTGAGCTCCTACAATGAGCAGTTCTTC
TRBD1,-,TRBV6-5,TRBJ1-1,CASRNRQGGNTEAFF,TGTGCCAGCAGGAATCGACAGGGCGGGAACACTGAAGCTTTCTTT
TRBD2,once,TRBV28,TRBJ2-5,CASSSRTSGGQETQYF,TGTGCCAGCAGTTCTCGGACTAGCGGGGGACAAGAGACCCAGTACTTC
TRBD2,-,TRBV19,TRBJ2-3,CARVHRLAGIADTQYF,TGTGCCAGAGTCCACCGATTAGCGGGGATCGCAGATACGCAGTATTTT
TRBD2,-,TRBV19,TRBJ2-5,CASSIGLAGGLWETQYF,TGTGCCAGTAGTATAGGTCTAGCGGGGGGGCTTTGGGAGACCCAGTACTTC
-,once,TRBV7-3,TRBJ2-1,CASSRDSNNEQFF,TGTGCCAGCAGCCGGGACTCCAACAATGAGCAGTTCTTC
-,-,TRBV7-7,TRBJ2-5,CASSPLARLETQYF,TGTGCTAGCAGCCCCCTCGCGAGACTGGAGACCCAGTACTTC
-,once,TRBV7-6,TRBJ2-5,CASSPRGAQETQYF,TGTGCCAGCAGCCCTCGGGGGGCCCAAGAGACCCAGTACTTC
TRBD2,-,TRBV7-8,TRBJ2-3,CASSPRVTSGKKPRTDTQYF,TGTGCCAGCAGCCCAAGGGTTACTAGCGGAAAAAAACCGCGCACAGATACGCAGTATTTT
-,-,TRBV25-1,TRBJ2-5,CASSPTKVAADQETQYF,TGTGCCAGCAGTCCCACAAAAGTCGCAGCGGATCAAGAGACCCAGTACTTC